The source of this T cell receptor beta chain is a study of T-cell reconstitution after alpha-beta-depleted transplantation in children. Overall study results and limits: High day-60 TCRbeta diversity in some patients came from surviving recipient T cells and thymic progenitors. Most T-cell counts and diversity one year after the transplant came from T cells that were newly produced.

With V trimmed by 5 bases and J by 3 bases, 8 bases remained unmatched. This CDR3 has 15 residues. Per the germline V gene, CDR1 is LNHNV and CDR2 is YYDKDF (reference sequence). This clonotype was found many times. Its target is unknown. Unique molecular identifiers were incorporated into the prepared TCRbeta library. TCRdb used MiXCR to reprocess the PCR reads, holding one entry per CDR3 protein. Among roughly 52,000 distinct CDR3 sequences listed, approximately 6% were seen once. The V and J genes are TRBV15 and TRBJ2-3; 7 bases align to TRBD2. Sample: PBMCs, mostly from graft donor cells, taken 60 days after TCRalphabeta/CD19-depleted stem cell transplant. This clonotype was obtained from a female patient younger than 10 who had a stem cell transplant for aplastic anemia, so the T cells may come from the graft donor. CDR3 in DNA: TGTGCCACCAGCCCGACGGGAGGACCTACAGATACGCAGTATTTT. Its translation: CATSPTGGPTDTQYF.